This T cell receptor (beta chain) was recorded in a study of CD8+CD57+ T cells in acquired aplastic anemia. Study context: Sorted CD4+ and CD8+ cell DNA averaged roughly 3.2 ug.

Profiling of TCR beta VDJ combinations and CDR3 sequences used genomic DNA as template. MiXCR, applied by TCRdb to the reads, yields one record per CDR3 protein. The table shows approximately 300,000 distinct CDR3 sequences, with under 60% occurring only once. This clonotype was detected only once. The CDR3 does not end in the conserved phenylalanine or tryptophan, so this is likely a read error. Sequencing involved patients with CD8+CD57+ cell expansion previously shown by flow cytometry. All patients were therapy-naive when blood was sampled. The CDR3 totals 12 residues. The J segment lost 4 bases and the V segment lost 6 bases, leaving 2 bases of the junction unmatched. In germline, CDR1 is DFQATT, CDR2 SNEGSKA (reference sequence).

The chain uses TRBV20-1 and TRBJ2-3; 9 bases match TRBD2. The origin of this receptor is a human donor with aplastic anemia. Input material: sorted CD4+, CD8+, or CD8+CD57+ T cells (not recorded which) from PBMCs. The CDR3 spells CSAGLASDTQYV. The CDR3 DNA sequence: TGCAGTGCGGGACTAGCTTCAGATACGCAGTATGTT.